Shown below are 24 T cell receptor beta chains from a single sample sequenced in a study of T cell responses to AZD1222 COVID-19 vaccine. The repertoire was sequenced with immunoSEQ multiplex PCR; TCRdb's copy has only in-frame clones and lacks some. There are around 110,000 clones in the sample; 70% to 90% occur only once, and approximately 4.8% lies in the top ten. Here the sequenced sample was peripheral blood, taken 28 days after the second AZD1222 dose. The receptors shown here come from an adult who received the AZD1222 COVID-19 vaccine.

V is TRBV3-1 (or the pseudogene TRBV3-2) and J is TRBJ2-1, with 12 bases lining up with TRBD2. The CDR3 spans 17 residues. In germline, CDR1 is LGHDT, CDR2 YNNKEL (reference sequence). V lost 1 base, J lost 6 bases, and 7 bases stayed unmatched. The CDR3 region has the DNA TGTGCCAGCAGCCAAGTGGCGACTAGCGGGGGACGCAATGAGCAGTTCTTC. Its translation: CASSQVATSGGRNEQFF.

This clone was counted between two and nine times. The J gene is TRBJ1-2, the V gene TRBV6-6; D gene uncertain. This CDR3 region has 14 residues. V gave up 1 base and J gave up 3 bases, with 9 bases separating them. Germline V gives CDR1 MNHNY, CDR2 SVGAGI (reference sequence). The CDR3 DNA is TGTGCCAGCAGTTACTTCGAGACGGACTATGGCTACACCTTC. Translated: CASSYFETDYGYTF.

This rearrangement joins TRBV9 to TRBJ1-2; no clear D gene. The CDR3 contains 12 residues. Germline loops: CDR1 SGDLS, CDR2 YYNGEE. Trimming took 4 bases from V and 7 from J, leaving 11 bases between them. The CDR3 region is CASSPQVGGYTF. CDR3 DNA sequence: TGTGCCAGCAGCCCTCAAGTTGGTGGCTACACCTTC.

Only one count was recorded for this clone. The V and J genes are TRBV5-1 and TRBJ1-3, with D possibly being TRBD1 (5 bases). CDR1 is SGHRS and CDR2 is YFSETQ in the germline V gene. V lost 0 bases to trimming and J lost 4 bases, with 11 bases between them. This CDR3 comprises 15 residues. CDR3 sequence reads: CASSLVQGGGNTIYF. In DNA form, the CDR3 reads TGCGCCAGCAGCTTGGTGCAGGGCGGAGGAAACACCATATATTTT.

This sequence joins TRBV6-5 and TRBJ2-2; D call uncertain. Germline lookup yields CDR1 MNHEY and CDR2 SVGAGI. This CDR3 spans 11 amino acids. Trimming removed 10 bases at V and 5 bases at J, with 8 bases between. The CDR3 DNA reads as TGTGCCACGGACCTTACCGGGGAGCTGTTTTTT. The encoded protein is CATDLTGELFF.

CDR3 sequence reads: CASSLGTSDTQYF. CDR3 sequence (DNA): TGTGCCAGCAGCCTCGGGACTTCAGATACGCAGTATTTT. The V call is TRBV28, the J call TRBJ2-3; tentative D call: TRBD2 (6 bases). CDR1 and CDR2 (germline): MDHEN, SYDVKM. This CDR3 spans 13 amino acids. V dropped 6 bases and J dropped 4 bases, with 11 bases sitting between them.

The V and J genes are TRBV24-1 and TRBJ2-3; 8 nucleotides agree with TRBD1. This CDR3 spans 16 amino acids. Germline-derived CDR1 and CDR2 are KGHDR and SFDVKD. With V trimmed by 3 bases and J by 2 bases, 6 bases remained unmatched. CDR3 nucleotides: TGTGCCACCAGTGATCCTGGACAGGGCCACACAGATACGCAGTATTTT. This sequence encodes CATSDPGQGHTDTQYF.

This clone was picked up a small number of times. The V call is TRBV4-3, the J call TRBJ2-6; D call uncertain. The CDR3 contains 15 residues. V gave up 1 base and J gave up 1 base, with 5 bases separating them. The V gene's germline CDR1 is LGHNA and CDR2 YSLEER. CDR3 in DNA: TGCGCCAGCAGCCAAGGTCAGTCTGGGGCCAACGTCCTGACTTTC. It specifies CASSQGQSGANVLTF.

The V call is TRBV5-6, the J call TRBJ1-5; D uncertain. The germline V gene encodes CDR1 SGHDT and CDR2 YYEEEE. The CDR3 totals 14 residues. Trimming took off 0 bases at V and 5 bases at J, with 9 bases between the two ends. CDR3 DNA sequence: TGTGCCAGCAGCTTGGAAGGGATCCATCAGCCCCAGCATTTT. Translated, it gives CASSLEGIHQPQHF.

Here the CDR3 DNA reads TGTGCCAGCAGCTTAACCCCTGAGGGCGAGCAGTACTTC. Protein: CASSLTPEGEQYF. The rearrangement links TRBV7-9 to TRBJ2-7; D possibly corresponds to TRBD2 (5 bases). The V gene lost 2 bases and the J gene lost 6 bases, with 11 bases spanning the gap. CDR1 SEHNR and CDR2 FQNEAQ come from the germline V gene (reference sequence). The CDR3 totals 13 residues. Full variable domain (rest looked up from reference TRBV7-9 and TRBJ2-7): DTGVSQNPRHKITKRGQNVTFRCDPISEHNRLYWYRQTLGQGPEFLTYFQNEAQLEKSRLLSDRFSAERPKGSFSTLEIQRTEQGDSAMYLCASSLTPEGEQYFGPGTRLTVT.

The chain is built from TRBV2 and TRBJ2-5, with 7 bases matching TRBD1. Per the germline V gene, CDR1 is SNHLY and CDR2 is FYNNEI. The CDR3 is 14 amino acids. J lost 4 bases, V lost 4 bases, and 6 bases had no gene match. CDR3: CASSGAGTAETQYF. DNA of the CDR3: TGTGCCAGCAGTGGGGCCGGGACAGCAGAGACCCAGTACTTC.

This rearrangement joins TRBV2 to TRBJ2-3, with TRBD1 identical over 10 bases. V was clipped by 1 base and J by 9 bases; unmatched bases: 7. The CDR3 extends over 15 amino acids. Germline-derived CDR1 and CDR2 are SNHLY and FYNNEI. CDR3 in amino acids: CASSEVGQGVRTQYF. For the CDR3, the DNA is TGTGCCAGCAGTGAAGTAGGACAGGGGGTCCGAACGCAGTATTTT.

J is TRBJ2-5 and V is TRBV12-3 or TRBV12-4; D perhaps matches TRBD1 (6 bases). Trimming removed 5 bases from V and 3 bases from J, with 10 bases in between. CDR3 size: 13 residues. CDR3 region: CASSRRGKETQYF. CDR3 in DNA: TGTGCCAGCAGTCGCAGGGGCAAAGAGACCCAGTACTTC.

This clone was picked up a small number of times. V and J are TRBV2 and TRBJ2-3, with 7 bases aligning to TRBD2. CDR1 is SNHLY and CDR2 is FYNNEI in the germline V gene. V was clipped by 1 base and J by 8 bases; unmatched bases: 6. The CDR3 has 14 amino acids. The CDR3 bases are TGTGCCAGCAGTGAAGTCACTAGCGAAGGTACGCAGTATTTT. This translates into CASSEVTSEGTQYF.

This clone has more than one count but fewer than ten. This chain uses TRBV19 with TRBJ2-7; 13 nucleotides line up with TRBD2. Per germline, CDR1 LNHDA and CDR2 SQIVND (reference sequence). This CDR3 contains 17 residues. V dropped 5 bases and J dropped 3; count of bases not matched to a gene: 10. CDR3 bases: TGTGCCAGTAGTGATCGGACTAGCGGGGGACCAAACTACGAGCAGTACTTC. Encoded protein: CASSDRTSGGPNYEQYF.

This chain joins TRBV28 and TRBJ2-5, with 10 bases aligning to TRBD2. This CDR3 region has 16 residues. Germline CDR1 and CDR2: MDHEN and SYDVKM. Germline trimming cut 5 bases from V and 7 bases from J; bases unmatched to any gene: 13. The CDR3 DNA reads as TGTGCCAGCAGTCCCCCGAGTAGCGGGGGGTCCCGGACCCAGTACTTC. Translating it yields CASSPPSSGGSRTQYF.

This chain connects TRBV19 to TRBJ1-1; D ambiguous. Trimming left V 5 bases short and J 10 bases short, with 14 bases between. The CDR3 runs to 12 residues. CDR1 LNHDA and CDR2 SQIVND come from the germline V gene (reference sequence). The CDR3 DNA reads TGTGCCAGTAGTCCGGCCGGGTCGGCAGCTTTCTTT. It yields the protein CASSPAGSAAFF. The variable domain in full, completed from reference TRBV19 and TRBJ1-1, reads DGGITQSPKYLFRKEGQNVTLSCEQNLNHDAMYWYRQDPGQGLRLIYYSQIVNDFQKGDIAEGYSVSREKKESFPLTVTSAQKNPTAFYLCASSPAGSAAFFGQGTRLTVV.

The chain employs TRBV5-1 and TRBJ1-1, with D uncertain. CDR3 length equals 13 residues. Germline CDR1 is SGHRS and CDR2 is YFSETQ. The ends were cut back, 2 bases at V and 1 base at J, with 6 bases in the middle. In DNA, the CDR3 is TGCGCCAGCAGCTTTTCCCAGAACACTGAAGCTTTCTTT. Amino acid sequence: CASSFSQNTEAFF.

The sample holds one count of this clone. V usage is TRBV7-9 and J usage is TRBJ2-3; 10 nucleotides agree with TRBD2. V lost 3 bases and J lost 2; bases outside the gene matches: 11. The CDR3 has 18 residues. The germline V gene has CDR1 SEHNR and CDR2 FQNEAQ (reference sequence). The CDR3 DNA sequence: TGTGCCAGCAGCTTTTTTAGCGGGGGGTCCCTCCTCACAGATACGCAGTATTTT. Its translation: CASSFFSGGSLLTDTQYF. The full variable domain, in which reference TRBV7-9 and TRBJ2-3 provide the parts outside the CDR3, is DTGVSQNPRHKITKRGQNVTFRCDPISEHNRLYWYRQTLGQGPEFLTYFQNEAQLEKSRLLSDRFSAERPKGSFSTLEIQRTEQGDSAMYLCASSFFSGGSLLTDTQYFGPGTRLTVL.

This clone was seen only once. The chain couples TRBV5-5 to TRBJ1-1; D uncertain. The germline V gene encodes CDR1 SGHKS and CDR2 YYEKEE (reference sequence). CDR3 size: 14 residues. V was pared by 2 bases and J by 4 bases, with 12 bases between. The CDR3 nucleotides are TGTGCCAGCAGCTTCGTCGGAGGGCGCACTGAAGCTTTCTTT. This encodes CASSFVGGRTEAFF.

The CDR3 is CASSPDRGYTF. The DNA for the CDR3 is TGTGCCAGCAGCCCGGATCGAGGCTACACCTTC. This rearrangement joins TRBV5-5 to TRBJ1-2; no clear D. Germline V gene lookup returns CDR1 SGHKS and CDR2 YYEKEE (reference sequence). V lost 4 bases and J 8 bases, leaving 9 bases between the germline ends. The CDR3 length is 11 residues.

The CDR3 protein is CASSKEAGNTIYF. The CDR3 nucleotides are TGTGCCAGCAGTAAGGAGGCTGGAAACACCATATATTTT. The chain links TRBV12-3 or TRBV12-4 to TRBJ1-3, with D uncertain. The CDR3 is 13 residues long. V was trimmed by 5 bases and J by 2 bases, leaving 7 bases between them.

The J gene is TRBJ1-1, the V gene TRBV12-3 or TRBV12-4, with unresolved D. The length of the CDR3 is 11 residues. Trimming stripped 4 bases from V and 8 bases from J, with 8 bases between. This CDR3 reads CASSSVAEAFF. CDR3 sequence (DNA): TGTGCCAGCAGTTCCGTAGCAGAAGCTTTCTTT.

The V and J genes are TRBV19 and TRBJ1-4, with D maybe TRBD1 (6 bases). The CDR3 extends over 15 amino acids. The germline gives CDR1 LNHDA, CDR2 SQIVND (reference sequence). V was pared by 4 bases and J by 4 bases, with 13 bases between. For the CDR3, the DNA is TGTGCCAGTAGTAACAGACAGGCGGTTAATGAAAAACTGTTTTTT. It translates to CASSNRQAVNEKLFF. The full variable domain, completed using reference TRBV19 and TRBJ1-4, is DGGITQSPKYLFRKEGQNVTLSCEQNLNHDAMYWYRQDPGQGLRLIYYSQIVNDFQKGDIAEGYSVSREKKESFPLTVTSAQKNPTAFYLCASSNRQAVNEKLFFGSGTQLSVL.